This entry lists 2 T cell receptor beta chains sequenced from one sample in a study of T-cell memory formation after mild COVID-19. In TCRdb, the 5' RACE reads were re-called with MiXCR into one record per CDR3 protein. The sample has about 270,000 distinct CDR3 sequences, 18% seen once. The specimen sequenced was PBMCs or a T cell subset sorted from them (not recorded which). The receptors stem from a man younger than 30 who had mild COVID-19 (a few samples of this study predate the infection). Cell type and time point are not known.

This clonotype came up a few times. The chain carries TRBV21-1 and TRBJ1-2; the table's D call TRBD1 went unverified against the DNA. TRBV21-1 is labeled a pseudogene. This CDR3 region has 13 residues. CDR3 residues: CASRGVRNYGYTF. The DNA of the CDR3 is TGTGCCAGCAGAGGGGTTCGAAACTATGGCTACACCTTC.

This clonotype was observed a few times. This rearrangement joins TRBV5-1 to TRBJ2-1; 10 bases fit TRBD1. The V gene end was trimmed by 5 bases and the J gene end by 6 bases; junction bases not matched to a gene: 17. Germline CDR1 and CDR2: SGHRS and YFSETQ. There are 18 residues in the CDR3. CDR3 region: CASRTGTGVLRRLNEQFF. The CDR3 coding sequence is TGCGCCAGCAGGACCGGGACAGGGGTTCTCAGACGACTCAATGAGCAGTTCTTC.